This T cell receptor beta chain was identified during a study of control samples from healthy donors and cancer patients. TCRdb's copy holds only in-frame clones and misses some; the assay was immunoSEQ multiplex PCR. Counted here are 25,000 or so clones, about 82% occurring once; the ten biggest clones make up approximately 6.9%. This TCR was sampled from a woman aged 55-69 years with head and neck cancer. Sequenced material: PBMCs.

The chain's CDR3 is CASSLSQNTDTQYF. CDR3 bases: TGTGCCAGCAGCTTAAGTCAGAACACAGATACGCAGTATTTT. The chain recombines TRBV7-9 with TRBJ2-3; D not certain. Germline V gene sequence: CDR1 SEHNR, CDR2 FQNEAQ (reference sequence). V was shortened by 2 bases and J by 2 bases, with 8 bases between the two germline ends. The CDR3 has 14 amino acids.